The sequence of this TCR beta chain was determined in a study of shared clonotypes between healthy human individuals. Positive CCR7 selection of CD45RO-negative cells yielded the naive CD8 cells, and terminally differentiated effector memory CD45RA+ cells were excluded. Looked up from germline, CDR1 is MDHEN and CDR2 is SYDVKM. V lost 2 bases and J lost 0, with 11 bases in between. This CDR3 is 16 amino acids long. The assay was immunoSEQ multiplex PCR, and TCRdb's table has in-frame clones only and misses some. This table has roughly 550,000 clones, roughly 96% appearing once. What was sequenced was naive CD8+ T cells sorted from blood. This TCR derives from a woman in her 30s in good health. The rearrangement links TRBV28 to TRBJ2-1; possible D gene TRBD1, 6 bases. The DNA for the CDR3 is TGTGCCAGCAGTTTAATGGGGGCCAGCTCCTACAATGAGCAGTTCTTC. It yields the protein CASSLMGASSYNEQFF. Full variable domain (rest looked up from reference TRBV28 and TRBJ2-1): DVKVTQSSRYLVKRTGEKVFLECVQDMDHENMFWYRQDPGLGLRLIYFSYDVKMKEKGDIPEGYSVSREKKERFSLILESASTNQTSMYLCASSLMGASSYNEQFFGPGTRLTVL.